This record concerns one T cell receptor (beta chain) sequence. The sample comes from a study of radiotherapy plus CTLA-4 blockade in lung cancer. Germline V gene lookup returns CDR1 SGHTA and CDR2 FQGTGA. The CDR3 is made up of 14 amino acids. Trimming took 5 bases from V and 5 from J, leaving 15 bases between them. Using immunoSEQ multiplex PCR, the repertoire was profiled, and TCRdb retains in-frame clones only, with some absent. The sample includes tens of thousands of clones, approximately 65% seen only once; the top ten take 6.5% to 9.5%. This specimen consisted of peripheral blood, obtained from a patient treated with radiotherapy plus ipilimumab. The receptor was derived from a human donor with non-small cell lung cancer whose response to radiotherapy plus ipilimumab could not be evaluated. J is TRBJ1-1 and V is TRBV7-3; D unclear. CDR3 residues: CASSPGPGRTEAFF. The CDR3 DNA reads as TGTGCCAGCAGCCCTGGCCCGGGAAGAACTGAAGCTTTCTTT.